The clone carrying this T cell receptor (beta chain) is a singleton in its sample. What it recognizes is unknown. This record belongs to a study of shared clonotypes between healthy human individuals. Measured with immunoSEQ multiplex PCR; TCRdb has only the in-frame clones, and not every one. The data hold roughly 110,000 clones, with approximately 70% observed a single time. Notes on the study in general: Though the depth was large, rarefaction showed that sorted-subset sequencing was incomplete.

Trimming at V came to 4 bases and at J to 8 bases, leaving 13 bases not matched to a gene. The germline V gene has CDR1 SNHLY and CDR2 FYNNEI. The CDR3 totals 15 residues. V is TRBV2 and J is TRBJ1-2; 7 nucleotides align to TRBD1. The sequence came from a woman aged 25 to 39 in good health. The sample comprised memory CD8+ T cells sorted from blood. Subset denoted: CD45RO+ cells pooled with CCR7-negative TemRA cells. CDR3 sequence (DNA): TGTGCCAGCAGTGGCGGGACAGCCGAACGTGGGGGCTACACCTTC. Its translation: CASSGGTAERGGYTF.